Listed here are 20 T cell receptor beta chains from one sample, sequenced in a study of cytomegalovirus exposure and HLA in healthy donors (dated by TCRdb to 2016 to 2017). The library was produced with the immunoSEQ multiplex PCR assay. For the multiplex PCR, a mixture combining 60 forward primers for TCR Vbeta segments and 13 reverse primers for TCR Jbeta segments was used. Sourced from immuneACCESS, this table was stored by TCRdb with only in-frame sequences that have V and J called. A share of the clones is absent; for the studies checked, an unresolved V gene accounts for under half, and the remainder has no known explanation. Counted in this sample were 95,000 to 150,000 clones; about 76% of them appeared once. Jointly, the top ten make up 2% to 2.5% of the sample. Sample: PBMCs. The receptors derive from a woman between 40 and 55 years old in good health and CMV-seronegative.

The gene calls are TRBV5-5 and TRBJ1-3, with 7 bases that match TRBD1. Germline assignment: CDR1 SGHKS and CDR2 YYEKEE (reference sequence). V dropped 2 bases and J dropped 4; count of bases not matched to a gene: 9. The CDR3 totals 16 residues. Here the CDR3 DNA reads TGTGCCAGCAGCTTACACCTACCGGGACAGGGAAACACCATATATTTT. This gives the protein CASSLHLPGQGNTIYF.

The V gene is TRBV30, the J gene TRBJ1-2, with D maybe TRBD1 (5 bases). The CDR3 spans 15 residues. Germline CDR1 reads GTSNPN; CDR2 reads SVGIG (reference sequence). V was pared by 1 base and J by 1 base, with 13 bases between. CDR3 sequence (DNA): TGTGCCTGGAGTGCCCCTTCACAGGTTAACTATGGCTACACCTTC. Protein sequence: CAWSAPSQVNYGYTF.

The V and J genes are TRBV5-1 and TRBJ2-2; weak D call: TRBD2 (7 bases). CDR1 is SGHRS and CDR2 is YFSETQ in the germline V gene. The CDR3 consists of 17 residues. The V gene lost 0 bases and the J gene lost 5 bases, with 17 bases spanning the gap. The CDR3 bases are TGCGCCAGCAGCTTGGGACCCCCCAGGGGAGGGACCGGGGAGCTGTTTTTT. Its translation is CASSLGPPRGGTGELFF. Combining the CDR3 with reference TRBV5-1 and TRBJ2-2 gives the whole variable domain KAGVTQTPRYLIKTRGQQVTLSCSPISGHRSVSWYQQTPGQGLQFLFEYFSETQRNKGNFPGRFSGRQFSNSRSEMNVSTLELGDSALYLCASSLGPPRGGTGELFFGEGSRLTVL.

This clone was observed a single time. This chain connects TRBV6-1 to TRBJ1-1; D is possibly TRBD1 (6 bases). Trimming took 4 bases from V and 8 from J, leaving 11 bases between them. Per germline, CDR1 MNHNS and CDR2 SASEGT. The CDR3 totals 12 residues. The CDR3, as DNA: TGTGCCAGCAGTGCGTTAACAGGGGAAGCTTTCTTT. Residues: CASSALTGEAFF.

The chain combines TRBV5-1 with TRBJ2-1; 14 nucleotides match TRBD2. The V gene end was trimmed by 5 bases and the J gene end by 6 bases; junction bases not matched to a gene: 10. In germline, CDR1 is SGHRS, CDR2 YFSETQ. This CDR3 is 17 amino acids long. CDR3 amino acids: CASRPGLAGETFNEQFF. In DNA form, the CDR3 reads TGCGCCAGCAGGCCGGGACTAGCGGGAGAGACTTTCAATGAGCAGTTCTTC.

The chain couples TRBV2 to TRBJ2-7, with 13 nucleotides matching TRBD2. CDR3 length equals 13 residues. V shed 8 bases and J 9 bases; nucleotides not matched to a gene: 7. In germline, CDR1 is SNHLY, CDR2 FYNNEI. The CDR3 region is CASFRLAGGRQYF. Here the CDR3 DNA reads TGTGCCAGCTTTAGACTAGCGGGGGGACGGCAGTACTTC.

The rearrangement uses TRBV4-3 and TRBJ2-2, with 9 bases fitting TRBD2. The V and J ends lost 0 bases and 7 bases, in that order; junction bases with no gene match: 9. This CDR3 is 17 amino acids long. Germline-derived CDR1 and CDR2 are LGHNA and YSLEER. CDR3: CASSQDWASGIDGELFF. CDR3 DNA: TGCGCCAGCAGCCAAGATTGGGCTAGCGGGATTGACGGGGAGCTGTTTTTT.

This clone was counted a few times. This sequence joins TRBV2 and TRBJ2-4; perhaps TRBD2 as D (5 bases). Deletions cut 3 bases from V and 0 bases from J, with 9 bases between. The CDR3 is made up of 15 amino acids. Germline values: CDR1 SNHLY, CDR2 FYNNEI. CDR3 in DNA: TGTGCCAGCAGTGATGGAGGACTAGCCAAAAACATTCAGTACTTC. As protein: CASSDGGLAKNIQYF. Looking up the rest from reference TRBV2 and TRBJ2-4 gives the full variable domain: EPEVTQTPSHQVTQMGQEVILRCVPISNHLYFYWYRQILGQKVEFLVSFYNNEISEKSEIFDDQFSVERPDGSNFTLKIRSTKLEDSAMYFCASSDGGLAKNIQYFGAGTRLSVL.

The J gene is TRBJ1-2, the V gene TRBV12-5; D is unclear. CDR1 is LGHNT, CDR2 FRNRAP, per germline. This CDR3 comprises 13 residues. V dropped 2 bases and J dropped 0 bases, with 4 bases sitting between them. The CDR3 nucleotides read TGTGCTAGTGGTTTGAACTCTAACTATGGCTACACCTTC. It translates to CASGLNSNYGYTF.

J is TRBJ2-7 and V is TRBV11-2; 8 bases map to TRBD1. The trim removed 5 bases at V and 1 base at J, leaving 4 bases unmatched. The CDR3 is 14 residues long. Per germline, CDR1 SGHAT and CDR2 FQNNGV. The CDR3 reads CASSRDRQSYEQYF. CDR3 in DNA: TGTGCCAGCAGCCGGGACAGGCAGTCCTACGAGCAGTACTTC. The whole variable domain, remainder taken from reference TRBV11-2 and TRBJ2-7, is EAGVAQSPRYKIIEKRQSVAFWCNPISGHATLYWYQQILGQGPKLLIQFQNNGVVDDSQLPKDRFSAERLKGVDSTLKIQPAKLEDSAVYLCASSRDRQSYEQYFGPGTRLTVT.

J is TRBJ1-2 and V is TRBV30; D remains unclear. Looked up from germline, CDR1 is GTSNPN and CDR2 is SVGIG (reference sequence). This CDR3 spans 14 amino acids. V was pared by 2 bases and J by 6 bases, with 16 bases between. This chain's CDR3 is CAWSSGGSEDGYTF. The CDR3 region has the DNA TGTGCCTGGAGTTCTGGCGGGTCGGAGGATGGCTACACCTTC.

The genes are TRBV7-9 and TRBJ1-2; possible D gene TRBD1, 6 bases. Germline CDR1 reads SEHNR; CDR2 reads FQNEAQ (reference sequence). Trimming removed 5 bases at V and 4 bases at J, with 23 bases between. The length of the CDR3 is 17 residues. Written as DNA, the CDR3 is TGTGCCAGCAGCATCAGAACAACCGGACAGTCCTCCTATGGCTACACCTTC. It encodes CASSIRTTGQSSYGYTF.

This chain connects TRBV5-1 to TRBJ2-1, with TRBD1 matching 11 bases. After removal of 2 bases from V and 3 bases from J, the junction contained 4 bases not matched to a gene. This CDR3 has 16 residues. CDR1 is SGHRS and CDR2 is YFSETQ in the germline V gene. The chain's CDR3 is CASSLTGTGGYNEQFF. CDR3 bases: TGCGCCAGCAGCTTAACCGGGACAGGGGGCTACAATGAGCAGTTCTTC.

J is TRBJ1-2 and V is TRBV7-9, with 10 bases fitting TRBD1. Per the germline V gene, CDR1 is SEHNR and CDR2 is FQNEAQ (reference sequence). V gave up 5 bases and J gave up 4 bases; unmatched junction bases: 7. The CDR3 runs 15 residues. The CDR3 protein is CASSPPGQGTYGYTF. CDR3 nucleotides: TGTGCCAGCAGCCCTCCGGGACAGGGGACCTATGGCTACACCTTC.

This clone was seen only a few times. This rearrangement joins TRBV18 to TRBJ1-5; 7 positions agree with TRBD1. CDR3 length: 16 residues. CDR1 is KGHSH, CDR2 LQKENI, per germline. Trimming took 6 bases from V and 3 from J; bases not matched to a gene: 11. The CDR3 DNA follows: TGTGCCAGCTCCCTCGACAGGGTGGGTCTCAATCAGCCCCAGCATTTT. Its translation is CASSLDRVGLNQPQHF.

This chain uses TRBV27 with TRBJ2-7; D is unresolved. V lost 0 bases, J lost 3 bases, and 9 bases lay in between. The CDR3 consists of 14 residues. Germline assignment: CDR1 MNHEY and CDR2 SMNVEV (reference sequence). The CDR3 protein is CASSLSNGYYEQYF. Written as DNA, the CDR3 is TGTGCCAGCAGTTTATCGAACGGGTACTACGAGCAGTACTTC.

This clone appeared a single time. V and J are TRBV2 and TRBJ1-2; tentatively, D is TRBD1 (5 bases). Trimming took off 8 bases at V and 2 bases at J, with 6 bases between the two ends. Germline V lookup: CDR1 SNHLY, CDR2 FYNNEI. The CDR3 is made up of 11 amino acids. Here the CDR3 reads CASGGNYGYTF. In DNA, the CDR3 is TGTGCCAGCGGGGGGAACTATGGCTACACCTTC.

The CDR3, as DNA: TGTGCCAGCAAAAGGACAGAGATTCTCACTGAAGCTTTCTTT. Translated, it gives CASKRTEILTEAFF. The chain links TRBV6-1 to TRBJ1-1; the D gene is possibly TRBD1 (6 bases). The CDR3 is made up of 14 amino acids. The ends were cut back, 7 bases at V and 4 bases at J, with 16 bases in the middle. Germline lookup yields CDR1 MNHNS and CDR2 SASEGT.

This clone was seen only a few times. The chain carries TRBV4-2 and TRBJ2-6, with D maybe TRBD1 (5 bases). Germline V CDR1 and CDR2: LGHNA, YNFKEQ. There are 17 residues in the CDR3. V shed 1 base and J shed 2 bases, with 12 bases lying between them. The CDR3 loop reads CASSQAGSRAGANVLTF. CDR3 DNA sequence: TGTGCCAGCAGCCAAGCCGGCAGCAGGGCTGGGGCCAACGTCCTGACTTTC.

This CDR3 reads CASNPRGIGTEAFF. The CDR3 DNA reads as TGTGCCAGTAACCCCAGGGGGATTGGCACTGAAGCTTTCTTT. The chain has TRBV19 and TRBJ1-1, with TRBD1 identical over 7 bases. The CDR3 covers 14 residues. Trimming removed 7 bases from V and 4 bases from J; junction bases left unmatched: 9. In germline, CDR1 is LNHDA, CDR2 SQIVND (reference sequence).